These 32 T cell receptor beta chains share one sample of origin, sequenced in a study of CD8+CD57+ T cells in acquired aplastic anemia. Genomic DNA constituted the template upon which TCR beta VDJ and CDR3 profiling was performed. TCRdb processed the reads anew with MiXCR; each CDR3 protein has one entry. The sample has roughly 200,000 distinct CDR3 sequences, 60% to 65% seen once. Sequencing was performed on sorted CD4+, CD8+, or CD8+CD57+ T cells (not recorded which) from PBMCs. The source is a human donor in good health.

This clonotype was seen many times. The chain has TRBV20-1 and TRBJ2-7, with 7 bases identical to TRBD2. The germline V gene encodes CDR1 DFQATT and CDR2 SNEGSKA (reference sequence). The CDR3 has 15 amino acids. J gave up 2 bases and V 0 bases, and 7 bases lay outside the gene matches. CDR3 loop: CSARDHLAATYEQYF. In DNA form, the CDR3 reads TGCAGTGCTAGAGATCATCTAGCGGCTACCTACGAGCAGTACTTC.

In this sample, this clonotype turned up once. Relative to the germline gene, one junction end is altered; a read error may explain this. The V gene is TRBV9, the J gene TRBJ2-1, with 10 bases that match TRBD2. Germline V CDR1 and CDR2: SGDLS, YYNGEE. The CDR3 consists of 17 residues. In DNA form, the CDR3 reads TGTGCCAGCAGCGTAGAGAGTAGCGGGAGGCGATACAGTGAGCAGTGCTTC. Translated: CASSVESSGRRYSEQCF.

This clonotype has ten or more counts. The V and J genes are TRBV5-1 and TRBJ2-7; perhaps TRBD2 as D (5 bases). Germline CDR1 reads SGHRS; CDR2 reads YFSETQ. V was clipped by 6 bases and J by 3 bases, with 13 bases between them. This CDR3 region has 13 residues. The DNA of the CDR3 is TGCGCCAGCACCTATGGCGGGCTCTACGAGCAGTACTTC. This encodes CASTYGGLYEQYF.

V usage is TRBV7-9 and J usage is TRBJ2-1, with 9 bases fitting TRBD1. Trimming removed 5 bases from V and 4 bases from J; junction bases left unmatched: 9. CDR3 length equals 16 residues. The germline V gene encodes CDR1 SEHNR and CDR2 FQNEAQ (reference sequence). DNA of the CDR3: TGTGCCAGCAGCGACCGCAAACAGGGGGCTTACAATGAGCAGTTCTTC. Residues: CASSDRKQGAYNEQFF. Based on the CDR3 plus reference TRBV7-9 and TRBJ2-1, the full variable domain is DTGVSQNPRHKITKRGQNVTFRCDPISEHNRLYWYRQTLGQGPEFLTYFQNEAQLEKSRLLSDRFSAERPKGSFSTLEIQRTEQGDSAMYLCASSDRKQGAYNEQFFGPGTRLTVL.

This sequence joins TRBV9 and TRBJ1-6, with 9 bases fitting TRBD1. CDR3 length: 14 residues. Germline CDR1 reads SGDLS; CDR2 reads YYNGEE. Germline trimming cut 4 bases from V and 11 bases from J; bases unmatched to any gene: 7. Written as DNA, the CDR3 is TGTGCCAGCAGCCGGACAGGGGATAAGGCACCCCTCCACTTT. Its protein product is CASSRTGDKAPLHF. Based on the CDR3 plus reference TRBV9 and TRBJ1-6, the full variable domain is DSGVTQTPKHLITATGQRVTLRCSPRSGDLSVYWYQQSLDQGLQFLIQYYNGEERAKGNILERFSAQQFPDLHSELNLSSLELGDSALYFCASSRTGDKAPLHFGNGTRLTVT.

This clonotype has ten or more counts. V is TRBV6-6 and J is TRBJ1-2, with D perhaps matching TRBD1 (5 bases). The germline CDR1 and CDR2 sequences are MNHNY and SVGAGI (reference sequence). The CDR3 runs 13 residues. V was cut by 0 bases and J by 8 bases, with 10 bases left in between. The CDR3 DNA follows: TGTGCCAGCAGTTACTCCCCGGGGGAAGGCTACACCTTC. Protein product: CASSYSPGEGYTF.

On this clonotype: This likely comes from a read error, as the CDR3 has no conserved phenylalanine or tryptophan at its end. This chain links TRBV20-1 with TRBJ2-5; D could derive from TRBD1 or TRBD2 (6 bases each). The CDR3 loop spans 13 amino acids. Germline CDR1 reads DFQATT; CDR2 reads SNEGSKA (reference sequence). The germline V and J ends were trimmed by 6 bases and 7 bases, with 18 bases remaining between them. The CDR3 here is CSAKRGAEGTQYS. CDR3 nucleotide sequence: TGCAGTGCAAAAAGGGGGGCTGAAGGGACCCAGTACTCC.

The rearrangement joins TRBV7-2 to TRBJ2-1; TRBD2 is a possible D gene (6 bases). This CDR3 is 15 amino acids long. CDR1 SGHTA and CDR2 FQGNSA come from the germline V gene. The V end was cut by 3 bases, the J end by 2 bases, with 11 bases between. CDR3 loop: CASSLLALTYNEQFF. The CDR3 DNA reads as TGTGCCAGCAGCTTGCTAGCGCTCACCTACAATGAGCAGTTCTTC.

Only a few counts were recorded for this clonotype. V usage is TRBV2 and J usage is TRBJ2-7; tentatively, D is TRBD2 (5 bases). V shed 10 bases and J shed 4 bases, with 11 bases lying between them. The CDR3 totals 11 residues. Germline CDR1 reads SNHLY; CDR2 reads FYNNEI. CDR3 coding DNA: TGTGCCAACGGGGTACGGTACGAGCAGTACTTC. Translating it yields CANGVRYEQYF. Full variable domain (remainder filled in from reference TRBV2 and TRBJ2-7): EPEVTQTPSHQVTQMGQEVILRCVPISNHLYFYWYRQILGQKVEFLVSFYNNEISEKSEIFDDQFSVERPDGSNFTLKIRSTKLEDSAMYFCANGVRYEQYFGPGTRLTVT.

CDR3: CAISELASGNTGELFF. CDR3 DNA sequence: TGTGCCATCAGTGAGTTGGCTAGCGGGAATACCGGGGAGCTGTTTTTT. This chain joins TRBV10-3 and TRBJ2-2; the match to TRBD2 covers 9 bases. CDR1 and CDR2 from the germline V gene are ENHRY and SYGVKD. The CDR3 consists of 16 residues. V gave up 1 base and J gave up 5 bases; unmatched junction bases: 5.

This clonotype was seen at least ten times. V usage is TRBV6-5 and J usage is TRBJ1-1; D is ambiguous. Germline values: CDR1 MNHEY, CDR2 SVGAGI. The ends were cut back, 2 bases at V and 0 bases at J, with 4 bases in the middle. CDR3 length: 13 amino acids. The CDR3 coding sequence is TGTGCCAGCAGTTACAGGGTGAACACTGAAGCTTTCTTT. It codes for CASSYRVNTEAFF.

On this clonotype: One end of the junction fails to match germline, which may point to a read error. This sequence joins TRBV29-1 and TRBJ2-1, with no clear D. Germline V gene data show CDR1 as SQVTM and CDR2 as ANQGSEA. This CDR3 is built from 13 residues. CDR3 region: CSVEDAGYNEQFF. The CDR3 region has the DNA TGCAGCGTTGAAGATGCTGGTTACAATGAGCAATTCTTC.

The chain couples TRBV20-1 to TRBJ2-5; 10 bases match TRBD2. J gave up 4 bases and V 3 bases, and 8 bases lay outside the gene matches. This CDR3 is built from 15 residues. Germline assignment: CDR1 DFQATT and CDR2 SNEGSKA (reference sequence). The CDR3 spells CSASRRVAGGETQYF. The CDR3 DNA is TGCAGTGCTAGTCGAAGAGTAGCGGGAGGAGAGACCCAGTACTTC.

The chain links TRBV10-3 to TRBJ1-2, with D perhaps matching TRBD1 (6 bases). The CDR3 contains 16 residues. V dropped 6 bases and J dropped 8 bases, with 25 bases sitting between them. Germline V lookup: CDR1 ENHRY, CDR2 SYGVKD. In DNA, the CDR3 is TGTGCCATCAGGAGAGGGGGGGTCCGGGACACACAAGGCTACACCTTC. It yields the protein CAIRRGGVRDTQGYTF.

This clonotype was observed a handful of times. The chain links TRBV2 to TRBJ2-3; D is ambiguous. The length of the CDR3 is 12 residues. The germline V and J ends were trimmed by 3 bases and 3 bases, with 4 bases remaining between them. The germline CDR1 and CDR2 sequences are SNHLY and FYNNEI. CDR3: CASSEATDTQYF. CDR3 nucleotides: TGTGCCAGCAGTGAGGCGACAGATACGCAGTATTTT.

The sample holds one count of this clonotype. This chain uses TRBV7-2 with TRBJ1-2; maybe TRBD1 (6 bases). The CDR3 is 13 amino acids. Trimming removed 5 bases from V and 2 bases from J, with 9 bases in between. Germline V gene sequence: CDR1 SGHTA, CDR2 FQGNSA. CDR3 loop: CASSRTENYGYTF. CDR3 in DNA: TGTGCCAGCAGCAGGACAGAAAACTATGGCTACACCTTC.

V gene TRBV25-1 combines with J gene TRBJ2-5; 7 nucleotides match TRBD2. J lost 5 bases, V lost 4 bases, and 13 bases had no gene match. The CDR3 has 16 residues. Germline CDR1 is MGHDK and CDR2 is SYGVNS. The CDR3 region is CASSVGDYARRETQYF. DNA of the CDR3: TGTGCCAGCAGTGTAGGGGACTACGCCAGGCGGGAGACCCAGTACTTC.

The chain joins TRBV29-1 to TRBJ1-1; 7 bases line up with TRBD1. This CDR3 is 16 amino acids long. CDR1 and CDR2 (germline): SQVTM, ANQGSEA. Germline trimming cut 4 bases from V and 4 bases from J; bases unmatched to any gene: 15. This chain's CDR3 is CSVGPGQGGRGTEAFF. The CDR3 nucleotides are TGCAGCGTTGGGCCCGGTCAGGGGGGAAGGGGCACTGAAGCTTTCTTT.

This chain links TRBV24-1 with TRBJ1-5, with 10 positions matching TRBD1. V dropped 6 bases and J dropped 4; count of bases not matched to a gene: 5. This CDR3 region has 15 residues. In germline, CDR1 is KGHDR, CDR2 SFDVKD. The CDR3 DNA follows: TGTGCCACCAGTTTAGGGACAGGGGATAATCAGCCCCAGCATTTT. It codes for CATSLGTGDNQPQHF.

CDR3 amino acids: CASSSDALYEQYF. The CDR3 DNA reads as TGTGCCAGCAGCTCGGACGCCCTCTACGAGCAGTACTTC. V and J are TRBV7-9 and TRBJ2-7; D unclear. Germline V gene sequence: CDR1 SEHNR, CDR2 FQNEAQ (reference sequence). Trimming stripped 4 bases from V and 3 bases from J, with 10 bases between. The CDR3 loop spans 13 amino acids.

As for this clonotype: An end of the junction does not agree with germline; a read error may underlie this. The V and J genes are TRBV7-2 and TRBJ2-4; the D gene could be TRBD1 or TRBD2 (5 bases each). This CDR3 is 17 amino acids long. Germline lookup yields CDR1 SGHTA and CDR2 FQGNSA. The CDR3 DNA follows: TGCGCCAGCAGCCCGGGACCTAGACATACGGGTTCGAACATTCAGTACTTC. This codes for CASSPGPRHTGSNIQYF.

This clonotype was seen repeatedly, ten times or more. This CDR3 is CASSQDRGTASYEQYF. CDR3 nucleotides: TGCGCCAGCAGCCAAGATCGGGGGACAGCGAGCTACGAGCAGTACTTC. This chain joins TRBV4-3 and TRBJ2-7; the D gene is possibly TRBD1 (7 bases). The CDR3 contains 16 residues. Germline V lookup: CDR1 LGHNA, CDR2 YSLEER. Trimming pared 0 bases from V and 3 bases from J, leaving 15 bases between.

The chain has TRBV7-9 and TRBJ2-2; D unclear. The ends were cut back, 0 bases at V and 4 bases at J, with 3 bases in the middle. The germline CDR1 and CDR2 sequences are SEHNR and FQNEAQ (reference sequence). The CDR3 contains 13 residues. This chain's CDR3 is CASSLAPTGELFF. DNA for the CDR3: TGTGCCAGCAGCTTAGCGCCCACCGGGGAGCTGTTTTTT.

The table lists this clonotype with many counts. The chain joins TRBV13 to TRBJ2-7, with 10 bases fitting TRBD2. Germline V gene sequence: CDR1 PRHDT, CDR2 FYEKMQ (reference sequence). This CDR3 is 15 amino acids long. With 0 bases clipped from V and 6 bases from J, the junction kept 5 bases outside the gene matches. The CDR3 reads CASSLGASGSGEQYF. CDR3 in DNA: TGTGCCAGCAGCTTAGGGGCTAGCGGGAGCGGCGAGCAGTACTTC.

This clonotype was seen once. The genes are TRBV12-3 or TRBV12-4 and TRBJ2-2, with D tentatively TRBD1 or TRBD2 (6 bases each). The CDR3 totals 16 residues. V lost 6 bases to trimming and J lost 3 bases, with 17 bases between them. CDR3 DNA sequence: TGTGCCAGCAGCACTCGGGGGCGTCTTGACACCGGGGAGCTGTTTTTT. Amino acid sequence: CASSTRGRLDTGELFF.

This clonotype was recorded many times. The gene calls are TRBV20-1 and TRBJ2-7; unclear D gene. Germline lookup yields CDR1 DFQATT and CDR2 SNEGSKA (reference sequence). CDR3 size: 14 residues. Between the trimmed V and J ends, which lost 0 bases and 2 bases, there was a span of 11 bases. CDR3 nucleotide sequence: TGCAGTGCTAGAGATCTGAGCGTTCCCTACGAGCAGTACTTC. Amino acids: CSARDLSVPYEQYF.

The rearrangement links TRBV25-1 to TRBJ2-1, with D possibly TRBD1 on 5 matching bases. The CDR3 is 13 amino acids. Germline V lookup: CDR1 MGHDK, CDR2 SYGVNS. The V end was cut by 8 bases, the J end by 5 bases, with 13 bases between. The CDR3 region has the DNA TGTGCCAGCCACGGGCAGGGCCACAATGAGCAGTTCTTC. Its protein is CASHGQGHNEQFF.

There are a few counts of this clonotype. The rearrangement uses TRBV7-6 and TRBJ2-7; D may be TRBD1 (6 bases). The ends were cut back, 2 bases at V and 2 bases at J, with 16 bases in the middle. The CDR3 is made up of 16 amino acids. The germline V gene encodes CDR1 SGHVS and CDR2 FNYEAQ. The CDR3 nucleotides are TGTGCCAGCAGCTTATTTGCGGACAGTGGAGCCTACGAGCAGTACTTC. This translates into CASSLFADSGAYEQYF.

The V gene is TRBV7-6, the J gene TRBJ2-1; 10 bases fit TRBD2. The V and J ends lost 0 bases and 9 bases, in that order; junction bases with no gene match: 11. Germline assignment: CDR1 SGHVS and CDR2 FNYEAQ. This CDR3 spans 17 amino acids. The CDR3 here is CASSLARSSGSPGEQFF. CDR3 sequence (DNA): TGTGCCAGCAGCTTAGCGCGGTCTAGCGGGAGTCCGGGTGAGCAGTTCTTC.

This clonotype was observed many times. The gene calls are TRBV4-1 and TRBJ2-1, with TRBD2 matching over 11 bases. After removal of 3 bases from V and 8 bases from J, the junction contained 6 bases not matched to a gene. The CDR3 runs to 15 residues. In germline, CDR1 is MGHRA, CDR2 YSYEKL. In DNA, the CDR3 is TGCGCCAGCAGCCAGACTAGCGGGATGTCGCATGAGCAGTTCTTC. This encodes CASSQTSGMSHEQFF.

This rearrangement joins TRBV20-1 to TRBJ1-1, with D possibly matching TRBD1 (5 bases). The CDR3 runs to 13 residues. V lost 0 bases, J lost 5 bases, and 10 bases lay in between. Germline V gene data show CDR1 as DFQATT and CDR2 as SNEGSKA (reference sequence). CDR3 nucleotide sequence: TGCAGTGCTAGAGATACGGGGCTGACTGAAGCTTTCTTT. Residues: CSARDTGLTEAFF.

The chain links TRBV24-1 to TRBJ1-2, with a tentative D call TRBD1 (5 bases). V dropped 3 bases and J dropped 3 bases, with 10 bases sitting between them. Germline CDR1 and CDR2: KGHDR and SFDVKD. The CDR3 is 14 residues long. The CDR3 region is CATSDPRDYYGYTF. The CDR3 region has the DNA TGTGCCACCAGTGATCCCCGGGACTACTATGGCTACACCTTC.